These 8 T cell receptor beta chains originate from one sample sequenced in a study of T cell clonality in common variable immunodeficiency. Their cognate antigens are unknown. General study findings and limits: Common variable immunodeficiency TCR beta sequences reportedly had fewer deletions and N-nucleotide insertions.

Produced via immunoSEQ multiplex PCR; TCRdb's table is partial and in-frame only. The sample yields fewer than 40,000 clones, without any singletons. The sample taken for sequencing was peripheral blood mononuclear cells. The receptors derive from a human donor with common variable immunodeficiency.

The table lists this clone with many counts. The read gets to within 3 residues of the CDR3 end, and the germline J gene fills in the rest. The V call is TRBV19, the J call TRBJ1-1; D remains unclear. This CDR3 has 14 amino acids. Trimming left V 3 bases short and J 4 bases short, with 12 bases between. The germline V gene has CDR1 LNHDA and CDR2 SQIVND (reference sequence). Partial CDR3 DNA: TGTGCCAGTAGTATTAGTGACGCGGGCACTGAA. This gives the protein CASSISDAGTE. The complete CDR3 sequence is CASSISDAGTEAFF. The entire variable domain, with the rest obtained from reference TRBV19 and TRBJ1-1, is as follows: DGGITQSPKYLFRKEGQNVTLSCEQNLNHDAMYWYRQDPGQGLRLIYYSQIVNDFQKGDIAEGYSVSREKKESFPLTVTSAQKNPTAFYLCASSISDAGTEAFFGQGTRLTVV.

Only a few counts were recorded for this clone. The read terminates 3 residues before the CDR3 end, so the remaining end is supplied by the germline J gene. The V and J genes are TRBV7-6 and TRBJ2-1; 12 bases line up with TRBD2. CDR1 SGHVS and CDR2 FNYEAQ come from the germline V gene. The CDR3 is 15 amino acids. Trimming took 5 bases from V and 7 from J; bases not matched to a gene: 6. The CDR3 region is CASSPLAGGRNEQFF. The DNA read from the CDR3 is TGTGCCAGCAGCCCCCTAGCGGGAGGGCGGAATGAG.

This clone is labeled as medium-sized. The CDR3 here is CASSFGDKNNSPLHF. The sequenced part of the CDR3 DNA is TGTGCCAGCAGTTTCGGGGACAAAAATAATTCACCC. The genes are TRBV28 and TRBJ1-6; a weak D match, TRBD1 (6 bases). The read halts 3 residues ahead of the CDR3 end, with the missing end drawn from the germline J gene. CDR1 and CDR2 (germline): MDHEN, SYDVKM. The CDR3 covers 15 residues. Trimming cost V 3 bases and J 5 bases, with 11 bases left between them.

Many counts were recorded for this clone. The sequenced CDR3 bases are TGCAGCGTTGAAGATACCAAGGGGGTCTACGAG. The encoded protein is CSVEDTKGVYE. The full CDR3 sequence reads CSVEDTKGVYEQYF. The rearrangement uses TRBV29-1 and TRBJ2-7; D is possibly TRBD1 (6 bases). From the germline J gene comes the end of the CDR3, since the read stops 3 residues before it. CDR3 length equals 14 residues. Germline CDR1 is SQVTM and CDR2 is ANQGSEA. Trimming cost V 0 bases and J 3 bases, with 12 bases left between them.

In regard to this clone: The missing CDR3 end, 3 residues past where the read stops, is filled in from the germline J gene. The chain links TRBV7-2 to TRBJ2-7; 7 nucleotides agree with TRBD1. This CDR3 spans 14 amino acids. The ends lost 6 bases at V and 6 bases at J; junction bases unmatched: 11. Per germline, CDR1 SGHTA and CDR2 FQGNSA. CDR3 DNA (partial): TGTGCCAGCAGTTCTAGCCAGGACAGGCGCGAG. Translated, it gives CASSSSQDRRE. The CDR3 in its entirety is CASSSSQDRREQYF.

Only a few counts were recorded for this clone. The CDR3: CASSPRATGTEQYF. Partial CDR3 DNA: TGTGCCAGCTCACCCAGGGCGACAGGGACCGAG. The chain uses TRBV18 and TRBJ2-7; 7 nucleotides line up with TRBD1. The read is 3 residues too short to cover the CDR3 end, so that end is filled in from the germline J gene. Losses at the gene ends were 3 bases for V and 6 bases for J; bases not matched to a gene: 8. The germline CDR1 and CDR2 sequences are KGHSH and LQKENI. The CDR3 runs to 14 residues. The full variable domain, its missing parts supplied by reference TRBV18 and TRBJ2-7, is NAGVMQNPRHLVRRRGQEARLRCSPMKGHSHVYWYRQLPEEGLKFMVYLQKENIIDESGMPKERFSAEFPKEGPSILRIQQVVRGDSAAYFCASSPRATGTEQYFGPGTRLTVT.

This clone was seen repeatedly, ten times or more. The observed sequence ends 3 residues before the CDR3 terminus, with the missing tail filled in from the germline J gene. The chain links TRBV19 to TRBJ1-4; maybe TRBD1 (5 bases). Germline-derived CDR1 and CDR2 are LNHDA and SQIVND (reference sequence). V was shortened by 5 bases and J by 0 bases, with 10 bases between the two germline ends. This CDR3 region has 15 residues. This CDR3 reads CASSSLGATNEKLFF. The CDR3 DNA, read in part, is TGTGCCAGTAGTTCCCTAGGGGCAACTAATGAAAAA.

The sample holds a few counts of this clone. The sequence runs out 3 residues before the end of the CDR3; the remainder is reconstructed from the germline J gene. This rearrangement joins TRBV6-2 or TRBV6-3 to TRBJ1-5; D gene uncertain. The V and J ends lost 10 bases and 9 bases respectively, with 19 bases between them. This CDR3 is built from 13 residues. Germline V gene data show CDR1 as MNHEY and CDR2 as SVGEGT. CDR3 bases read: TGTGCCAACTCGGCGGGAGCCTGGGGGCCC. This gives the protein CANSAGAWGP. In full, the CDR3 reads CANSAGAWGPQHF.